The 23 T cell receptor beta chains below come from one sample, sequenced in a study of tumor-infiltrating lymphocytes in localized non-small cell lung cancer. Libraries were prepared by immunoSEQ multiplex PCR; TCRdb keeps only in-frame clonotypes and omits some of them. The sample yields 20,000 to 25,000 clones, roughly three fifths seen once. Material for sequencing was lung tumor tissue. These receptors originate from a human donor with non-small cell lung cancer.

The CDR3 here is CASSYTGVRMDTEAFF. The CDR3 DNA sequence: TGTGCCAGCAGTTATACAGGGGTCAGGATGGACACTGAAGCTTTCTTT. V and J are TRBV27 and TRBJ1-1; 7 bases are shared with TRBD1. The junction had 11 bases not matched to a gene; V was cut back by 4 bases and J by 3 bases. The CDR3 is made up of 16 amino acids. Germline V gene lookup returns CDR1 MNHEY and CDR2 SMNVEV (reference sequence).

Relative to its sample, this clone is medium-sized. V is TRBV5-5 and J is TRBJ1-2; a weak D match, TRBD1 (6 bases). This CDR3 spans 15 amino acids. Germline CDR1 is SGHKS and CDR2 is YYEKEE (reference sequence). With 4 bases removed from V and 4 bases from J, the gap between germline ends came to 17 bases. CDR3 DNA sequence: TGTGCCAGCAGCCTTAAGACTACAGGGAGCTATGGCTACACCTTC. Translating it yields CASSLKTTGSYGYTF.

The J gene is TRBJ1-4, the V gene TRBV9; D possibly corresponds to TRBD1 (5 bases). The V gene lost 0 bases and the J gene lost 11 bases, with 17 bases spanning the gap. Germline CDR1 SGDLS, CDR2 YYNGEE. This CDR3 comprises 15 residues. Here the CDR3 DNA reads TGTGCCAGCAGCGTAGGGTCTGGGGCCTCGGAGAAACTGTTTTTT. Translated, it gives CASSVGSGASEKLFF.

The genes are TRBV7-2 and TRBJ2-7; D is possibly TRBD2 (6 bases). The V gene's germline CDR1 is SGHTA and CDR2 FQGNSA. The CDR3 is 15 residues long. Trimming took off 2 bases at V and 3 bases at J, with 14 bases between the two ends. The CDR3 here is CASSLQGLGGYEQYF. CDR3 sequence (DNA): TGTGCCAGCAGCTTACAGGGCCTGGGGGGCTACGAGCAGTACTTC.

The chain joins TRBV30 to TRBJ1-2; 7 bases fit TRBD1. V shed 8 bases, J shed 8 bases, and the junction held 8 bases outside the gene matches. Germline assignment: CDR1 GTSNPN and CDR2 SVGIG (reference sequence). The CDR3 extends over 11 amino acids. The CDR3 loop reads CAGGGQIGYTF. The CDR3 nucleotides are TGTGCCGGCGGGGGACAGATCGGCTACACCTTC.

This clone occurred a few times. The CDR3 protein is CSGLVTKNIQYF. For the CDR3, the DNA is TGCAGCGGACTAGTTACCAAAAACATTCAGTACTTC. The J gene is TRBJ2-4, the V gene TRBV29-1; possibly TRBD2 for D (6 bases). The CDR3 is 12 amino acids. Trimming removed 7 bases at V and 2 bases at J, with 9 bases between. Germline V gives CDR1 SQVTM, CDR2 ANQGSEA.

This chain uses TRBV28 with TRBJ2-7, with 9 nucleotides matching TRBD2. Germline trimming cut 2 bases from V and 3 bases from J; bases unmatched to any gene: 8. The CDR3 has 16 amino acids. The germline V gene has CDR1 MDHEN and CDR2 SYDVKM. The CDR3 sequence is CASSLRPSGNDYEQYF. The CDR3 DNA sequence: TGTGCCAGCAGTTTACGTCCTAGCGGGAACGACTACGAGCAGTACTTC. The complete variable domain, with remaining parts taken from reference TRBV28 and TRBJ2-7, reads DVKVTQSSRYLVKRTGEKVFLECVQDMDHENMFWYRQDPGLGLRLIYFSYDVKMKEKGDIPEGYSVSREKKERFSLILESASTNQTSMYLCASSLRPSGNDYEQYFGPGTRLTVT.

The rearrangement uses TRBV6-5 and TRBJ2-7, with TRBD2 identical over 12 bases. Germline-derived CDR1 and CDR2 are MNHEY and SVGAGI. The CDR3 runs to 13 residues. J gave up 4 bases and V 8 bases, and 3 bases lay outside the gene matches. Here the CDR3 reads CASRLAGAYEQYF. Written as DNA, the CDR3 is TGTGCCAGCCGACTAGCGGGAGCGTACGAGCAGTACTTC.

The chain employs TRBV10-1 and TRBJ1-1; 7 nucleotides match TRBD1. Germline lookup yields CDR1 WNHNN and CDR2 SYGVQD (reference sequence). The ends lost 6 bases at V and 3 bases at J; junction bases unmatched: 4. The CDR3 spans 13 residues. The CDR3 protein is CASRQGRDTEAFF. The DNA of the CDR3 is TGCGCCAGCAGACAGGGGAGGGACACTGAAGCTTTCTTT.

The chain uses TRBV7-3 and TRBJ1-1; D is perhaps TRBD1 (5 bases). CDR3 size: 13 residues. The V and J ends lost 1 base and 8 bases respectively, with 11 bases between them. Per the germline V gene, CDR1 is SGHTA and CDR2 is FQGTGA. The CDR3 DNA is TGTGCCAGCAGCTTAAACCGACAGAACGAAGCTTTCTTT. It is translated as CASSLNRQNEAFF.

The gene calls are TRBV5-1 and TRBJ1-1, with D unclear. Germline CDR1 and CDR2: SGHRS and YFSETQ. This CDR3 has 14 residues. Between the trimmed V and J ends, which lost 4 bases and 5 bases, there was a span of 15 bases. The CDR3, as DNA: TGCGCCAGCAGCGATCTTACCGGCGGGACTGAAGCTTTCTTT. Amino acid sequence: CASSDLTGGTEAFF.

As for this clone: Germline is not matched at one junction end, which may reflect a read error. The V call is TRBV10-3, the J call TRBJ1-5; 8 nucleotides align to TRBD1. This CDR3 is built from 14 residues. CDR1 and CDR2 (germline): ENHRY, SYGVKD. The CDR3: CASSEQGGGQPQHF. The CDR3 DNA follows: TGTGCCAGCAGTGAACAGGGGGGCGGTCAGCCCCAGCATTTT.

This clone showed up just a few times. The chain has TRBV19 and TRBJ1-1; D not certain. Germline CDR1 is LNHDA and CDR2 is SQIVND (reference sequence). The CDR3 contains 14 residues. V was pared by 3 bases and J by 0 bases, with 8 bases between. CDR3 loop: CASSMGSMNTEAFF. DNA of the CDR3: TGTGCCAGTAGTATGGGCAGCATGAACACTGAAGCTTTCTTT. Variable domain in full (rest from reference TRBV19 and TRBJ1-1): DGGITQSPKYLFRKEGQNVTLSCEQNLNHDAMYWYRQDPGQGLRLIYYSQIVNDFQKGDIAEGYSVSREKKESFPLTVTSAQKNPTAFYLCASSMGSMNTEAFFGQGTRLTVV.

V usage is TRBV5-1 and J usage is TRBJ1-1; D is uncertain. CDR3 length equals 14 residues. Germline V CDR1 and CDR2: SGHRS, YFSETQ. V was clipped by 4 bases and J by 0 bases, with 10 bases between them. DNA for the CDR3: TGCGCCAGCAGCCTAGGACGGGTGAACACTGAAGCTTTCTTT. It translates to CASSLGRVNTEAFF.

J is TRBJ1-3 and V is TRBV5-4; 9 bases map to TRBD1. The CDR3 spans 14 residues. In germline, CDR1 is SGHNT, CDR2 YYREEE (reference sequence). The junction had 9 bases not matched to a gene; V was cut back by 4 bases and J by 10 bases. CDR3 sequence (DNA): TGTGCCAGCAGCCTGGACAGGGGCATAGGAACCATATATTTT. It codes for CASSLDRGIGTIYF.

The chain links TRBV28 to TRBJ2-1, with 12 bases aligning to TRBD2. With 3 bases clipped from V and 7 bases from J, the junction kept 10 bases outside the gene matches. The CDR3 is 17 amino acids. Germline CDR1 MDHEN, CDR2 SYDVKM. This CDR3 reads CASSFLHGLAGYNEQFF. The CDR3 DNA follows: TGTGCCAGCAGTTTCTTGCATGGACTAGCGGGATATAATGAGCAGTTCTTC.

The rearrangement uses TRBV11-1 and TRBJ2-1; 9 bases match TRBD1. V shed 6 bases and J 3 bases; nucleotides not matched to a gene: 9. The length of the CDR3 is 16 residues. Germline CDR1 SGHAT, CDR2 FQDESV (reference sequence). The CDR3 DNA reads TGTGCCAGCAGACCTAGGGGGACAGGGCTCTACAATGAGCAGTTCTTC. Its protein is CASRPRGTGLYNEQFF.

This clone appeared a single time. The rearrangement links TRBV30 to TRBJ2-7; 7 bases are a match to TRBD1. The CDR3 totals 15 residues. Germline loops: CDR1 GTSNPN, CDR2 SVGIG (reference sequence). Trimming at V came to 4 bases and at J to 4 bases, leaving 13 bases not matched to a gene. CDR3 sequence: CAWNTPGQSRYEQYF. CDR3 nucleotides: TGTGCCTGGAATACTCCGGGACAGTCTAGGTACGAGCAGTACTTC.

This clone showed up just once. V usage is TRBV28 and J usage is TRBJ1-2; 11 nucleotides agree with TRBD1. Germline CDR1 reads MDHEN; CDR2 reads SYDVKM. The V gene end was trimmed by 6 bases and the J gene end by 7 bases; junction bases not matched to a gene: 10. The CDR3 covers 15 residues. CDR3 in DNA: TGTGCCAGCAGCCGGACAGGGGGCGCTATAGGTGGCTACACCTTC. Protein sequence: CASSRTGGAIGGYTF.

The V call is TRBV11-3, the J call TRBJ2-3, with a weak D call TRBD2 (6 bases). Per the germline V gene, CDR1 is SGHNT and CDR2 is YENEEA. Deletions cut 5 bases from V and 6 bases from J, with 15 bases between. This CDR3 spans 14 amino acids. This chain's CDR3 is CASSLPAEGDTQYF. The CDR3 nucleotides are TGTGCCAGCAGCCTACCAGCGGAGGGGGATACGCAGTATTTT. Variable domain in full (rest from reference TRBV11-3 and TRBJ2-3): EAGVVQSPRYKIIEKKQPVAFWCNPISGHNTLYWYLQNLGQGPELLIRYENEEAVDDSQLPKDRFSAERLKGVDSTLKIQPAELGDSAVYLCASSLPAEGDTQYFGPGTRLTVL.

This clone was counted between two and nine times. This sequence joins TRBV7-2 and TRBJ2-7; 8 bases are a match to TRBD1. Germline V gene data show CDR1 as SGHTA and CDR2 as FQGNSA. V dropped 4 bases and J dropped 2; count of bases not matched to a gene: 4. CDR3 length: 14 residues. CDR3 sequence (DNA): TGTGCCAGCAGCTCCGGGACAGGAACCTACGAGCAGTACTTC. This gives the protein CASSSGTGTYEQYF. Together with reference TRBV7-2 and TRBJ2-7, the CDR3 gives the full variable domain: GAGVSQSPSNKVTEKGKDVELRCDPISGHTALYWYRQSLGQGLEFLIYFQGNSAPDKSGLPSDRFSAERTGGSVSTLTIQRTQQEDSAVYLCASSSGTGTYEQYFGPGTRLTVT.

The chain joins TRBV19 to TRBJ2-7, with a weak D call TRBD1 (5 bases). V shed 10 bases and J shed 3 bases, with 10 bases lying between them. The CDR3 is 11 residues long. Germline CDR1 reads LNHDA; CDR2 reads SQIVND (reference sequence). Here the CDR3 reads CATQRGYEQYF. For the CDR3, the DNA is TGTGCCACTCAAAGGGGCTACGAGCAGTACTTC.

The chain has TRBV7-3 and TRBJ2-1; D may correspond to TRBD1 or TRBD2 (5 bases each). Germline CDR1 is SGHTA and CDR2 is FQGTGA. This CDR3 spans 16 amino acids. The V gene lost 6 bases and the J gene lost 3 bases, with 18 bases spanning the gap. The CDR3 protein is CASSFSGTPDYNEQFF. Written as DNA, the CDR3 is TGTGCCAGCAGTTTTTCCGGGACCCCCGACTACAATGAGCAGTTCTTC.